Presented here are 10 T cell receptor beta chains from one specimen sequenced in a study of Ad26.COV2.S vaccination and SARS-CoV-2 variants (dated by TCRdb to the early 2020s). The label giving this sample's treatment or condition can be read as: about 20 received Ad26.COV2.S at low or high dose, single or two shots; about five received placebo; per-sample allocation not given. Repertoires of vaccine and placebo recipients were sequenced from samples collected on day 63 after the first injection. Receptor libraries were prepared by the immunoSEQ multiplex PCR assay. TCRdb limited this immuneACCESS table to in-frame rearrangements with V and J called. A share of clones is missing; checked studies link under half to unresolved V genes, and the rest is unexplained. The sample contains over 300,000 clones, about 83% of them found a single time. About 7.1% of the sample goes to the ten largest clones.

This sample comprised peripheral blood, obtained in a trial of Ad26.COV2.S vaccine versus placebo. The receptor source for this set is a person aged 18 to 65 who received the Ad26.COV2.S COVID-19 vaccine or a placebo.

The V and J genes are TRBV6-2 or TRBV6-3 and TRBJ1-1; weak D call: TRBD1 (5 bases). Germline lookup yields CDR1 MNHEY and CDR2 SVGEGT. The CDR3 loop spans 13 amino acids. Deletions cut 2 bases from V and 8 bases from J, with 12 bases between. CDR3 nucleotides: TGTGCCAGCAGTTACGGGGAGGGGCCGGAAGCTTTCTTT. Amino acids: CASSYGEGPEAFF.

V and J are TRBV7-9 and TRBJ1-4; D might be TRBD1 (5 bases). Germline CDR1 SEHNR, CDR2 FQNEAQ (reference sequence). Trimming cost V 1 base and J 12 bases, with 18 bases left between them. This CDR3 is 15 amino acids long. CDR3 nucleotide sequence: TGTGCCAGCAGCTTAGTTGAGGATAAACCCAGGGAACTGTTTTTT. Translation gives CASSLVEDKPRELFF.

This rearrangement joins TRBV7-2 to TRBJ1-1, with D unclear. Germline CDR1 SGHTA, CDR2 FQGNSA. Deletions cut 3 bases from V and 10 bases from J, with 3 bases between. This CDR3 is built from 9 residues. CDR3 sequence (DNA): TGTGCCAGCAGCTTGGTAGCTTTCTTT. This gives the protein CASSLVAFF.

The rearrangement links TRBV10-1 to TRBJ1-1; the D is unclear. From germline, CDR1 is WNHNN and CDR2 SYGVQD (reference sequence). The CDR3 covers 14 residues. With 0 bases removed from V and 2 bases from J, the gap between germline ends came to 7 bases. The CDR3 DNA reads as TGCGCCAGCAGTGAGTCCCCGTCAAACACTGAAGCTTTCTTT. Its protein is CASSESPSNTEAFF.

The chain joins TRBV18 to TRBJ2-7; D is ambiguous. The ends were cut back, 6 bases at V and 1 base at J, with 16 bases in the middle. This CDR3 has 15 amino acids. Germline CDR1 and CDR2: KGHSH and LQKENI. The CDR3 coding sequence is TGTGCCAGCTCCCCTCCTTTAGGCAGGTCCTACGAGCAGTACTTC. This encodes CASSPPLGRSYEQYF. The whole variable domain, filled in from reference TRBV18 and TRBJ2-7, reads NAGVMQNPRHLVRRRGQEARLRCSPMKGHSHVYWYRQLPEEGLKFMVYLQKENIIDESGMPKERFSAEFPKEGPSILRIQQVVRGDSAAYFCASSPPLGRSYEQYFGPGTRLTVT.

The chain links TRBV5-4 to TRBJ2-1, with no clear D. The CDR3 is 16 residues long. V lost 3 bases and J lost 8, with 21 bases in between. The germline V gene encodes CDR1 SGHNT and CDR2 YYREEE (reference sequence). CDR3 sequence: CASSSLSLGIRYEQFF. The CDR3 region has the DNA TGTGCCAGCAGCTCCCTATCCCTGGGTATACGCTATGAGCAGTTCTTC.

The chain has TRBV7-9 and TRBJ1-2; 8 bases match TRBD1. Germline V gene lookup returns CDR1 SEHNR and CDR2 FQNEAQ (reference sequence). Losses at the gene ends were 5 bases for V and 7 bases for J; bases not matched to a gene: 3. The CDR3 sequence is 12 residues long. Here the CDR3 reads CASSPTGAGYTF. CDR3 DNA sequence: TGTGCCAGCAGCCCGACAGGGGCTGGCTACACCTTC.

The chain is built from TRBV5-1 and TRBJ1-2, with D possibly being TRBD1 (6 bases). The V end was cut by 0 bases, the J end by 6 bases, with 12 bases between. The germline V gene has CDR1 SGHRS and CDR2 YFSETQ. CDR3 size: 14 residues. Written as DNA, the CDR3 is TGCGCCAGCAGCTTGGAGAACCCAGGGGATGGCTACACCTTC. It is translated as CASSLENPGDGYTF.

CDR3: CASSMTGSNTEAFF. For the CDR3, the DNA is TGTGCCAGCAGCATGACAGGGTCGAACACTGAAGCTTTCTTT. The rearrangement joins TRBV9 to TRBJ1-1, with 7 bases that match TRBD1. This CDR3 spans 14 amino acids. Unmatched junction bases numbered 4, after V lost 4 bases and J lost 1 base. Germline V gives CDR1 SGDLS, CDR2 YYNGEE.

The J gene is TRBJ1-1, the V gene TRBV24-1; no firm D call. Trimming cost V 4 bases and J 7 bases, with 9 bases left between them. The CDR3 covers 12 residues. Germline V CDR1 and CDR2: KGHDR, SFDVKD. CDR3 amino acids: CATSENSFEAFF. The CDR3 nucleotides are TGTGCCACCAGTGAGAACAGCTTTGAAGCTTTCTTT.